This T cell receptor beta chain is from a study of blood T cell repertoires in COVID-19. Study overall: Nucleic acid was either cDNA or gDNA, and it came from T cells, B-cell-depleted T cells, or PBMCs.

This CDR3 is 12 amino acids long. CDR1 and CDR2 from the germline V gene are GTSNPN and SVGIG (reference sequence). The V gene lost 3 bases and the J gene lost 0 bases, with 5 bases spanning the gap. How the authors handled the data: Nucleated cell counts were estimated from reference gene primer amplification. TCRdb's table, derived via immunoSEQ multiplex PCR, lists solely in-frame clones and lacks some. The V and J calls and the clone size are those of that table, but D and trimming were determined from the DNA. The sample lists 130,000 to 150,000 clones; roughly 76% were seen once. The TCR was taken from a human donor with acute or convalescent COVID-19. The donor label of this sample is uncertain. Material for sequencing was peripheral blood. The chain is built from TRBV30 and TRBJ2-5, with a possible D match to TRBD2 (5 bases). The DNA for the CDR3 is TGTGCCTGGAGCGGGAACCAAGAGACCCAGTACTTC. Protein: CAWSGNQETQYF.